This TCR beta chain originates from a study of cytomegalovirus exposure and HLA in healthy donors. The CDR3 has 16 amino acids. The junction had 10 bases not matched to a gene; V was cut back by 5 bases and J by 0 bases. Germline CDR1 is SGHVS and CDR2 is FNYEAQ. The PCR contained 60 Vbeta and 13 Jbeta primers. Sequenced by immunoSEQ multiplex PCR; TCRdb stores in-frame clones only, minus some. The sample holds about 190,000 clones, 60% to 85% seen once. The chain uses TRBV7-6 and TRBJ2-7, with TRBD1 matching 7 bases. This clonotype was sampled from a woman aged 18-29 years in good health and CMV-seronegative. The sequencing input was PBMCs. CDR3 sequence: CASSPLGQSNSYEQYF. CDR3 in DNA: TGTGCCAGCAGCCCCCTGGGACAGAGTAACTCCTACGAGCAGTACTTC.